The entry below gives a single TCR beta chain sequence along with its context. This entry belongs to a study of blood T cell repertoires in COVID-19. About the research overall: The study drew acute and convalescent COVID-19 samples from the United States, Italy and Spain.

In the original workflow: From reference gene primer amplification, estimates of nucleated cell counts were derived. Repertoires were generated with immunoSEQ multiplex PCR, while TCRdb's copy carries only in-frame clones and drops some. For V, J and clone size, that table is used; D and trimming come from the DNA. The table lists roughly 54,000 clones, roughly nine tenths of them singletons, with approximately 7% in the top ten. With 0 bases clipped from V and 4 bases from J, the junction kept 0 bases outside the gene matches. The CDR3 spans 14 residues. The germline gives CDR1 SGHRS, CDR2 YFSETQ. This chain connects TRBV5-1 to TRBJ2-3; TRBD2 matches at 9 bases. Sequences were obtained from peripheral blood. The TCR sequence derives from a woman in her sixties with active or convalescent COVID-19. The CDR3 reads CASSLGTSADTQYF. The DNA for the CDR3 is TGCGCCAGCAGCTTGGGGACTAGCGCAGATACGCAGTATTTT.